The 16 T cell receptor beta chains in this list originate from one sample, sequenced in a study of blood T cell repertoires in COVID-19. Some clones are missing from TCRdb's copy, which holds only in-frame ones; the method was immunoSEQ multiplex PCR. The sample lists 140,000 to 150,000 clones, 80% occurring once. The specimen sequenced was peripheral blood. These receptors were obtained from a woman in her fifties or sixties with acute or convalescent COVID-19.

This clone was seen only a few times. The rearrangement joins TRBV27 to TRBJ1-2; 7 bases are a match to TRBD1. This CDR3 is built from 15 residues. Germline V gives CDR1 MNHEY, CDR2 SMNVEV (reference sequence). J was trimmed by 8 bases and V by 7 bases; bases with no gene match: 16. The CDR3, as DNA: TGTGCCAGCACCCTCACGTATGACAGGGCGGAAGGCTACACCTTC. As protein: CASTLTYDRAEGYTF.

The chain recombines TRBV2 with TRBJ2-1, with TRBD2 identical over 7 bases. Germline loops: CDR1 SNHLY, CDR2 FYNNEI. The J segment lost 8 bases and the V segment lost 6 bases, leaving 13 bases of the junction unmatched. CDR3 length: 15 amino acids. CDR3 nucleotides: TGTGCCAGCAGAGACGGGACTACTGGTTGGGATGAGCAGTTCTTC. Protein product: CASRDGTTGWDEQFF.

The V and J genes are TRBV6-5 and TRBJ2-4, with 7 positions matching TRBD2. V lost 0 bases to trimming and J lost 6 bases; unmatched junction nucleotides: 2. This CDR3 is 14 amino acids long. CDR1 and CDR2 (germline): MNHEY, SVGAGI. CDR3 nucleotide sequence: TGTGCCAGCAGTTACTCCCGCGGGGGAAACATTCAGTACTTC. Translated: CASSYSRGGNIQYF.

This clone appeared a few times. This chain connects TRBV13 to TRBJ2-3, with 7 bases matching TRBD1. This CDR3 comprises 16 residues. Germline CDR1 and CDR2: PRHDT and FYEKMQ (reference sequence). Losses at the gene ends were 4 bases for V and 4 bases for J; bases not matched to a gene: 11. The CDR3 nucleotides read TGTGCCAGCAGCTGGATATCGGACAGGAGGCCAGATACGCAGTATTTT. It is translated as CASSWISDRRPDTQYF.

This rearrangement joins TRBV19 to TRBJ2-1; 11 positions agree with TRBD2. The CDR3 is 16 amino acids. CDR1 and CDR2 (germline): LNHDA, SQIVND (reference sequence). Unmatched junction bases numbered 7, after V lost 1 base and J lost 8 bases. This CDR3 reads CASSIVGSGGAYEQFF. CDR3 bases: TGTGCCAGTAGTATAGTAGGTAGCGGGGGGGCCTATGAGCAGTTCTTC.

The chain carries TRBV7-9 and TRBJ2-2; D perhaps matches TRBD2 (6 bases). The CDR3 is 16 residues long. Germline CDR1 and CDR2: SEHNR and FQNEAQ (reference sequence). Trimming shortened V by 4 bases and J by 8 bases, and 20 bases separated the two germline ends. The CDR3 region has the DNA TGTGCCAGCAGCTCTAGGGACTCGCCCCTGGGAGGGGAGCTGTTTTTT. It codes for CASSSRDSPLGGELFF.

For the CDR3, the DNA is TGTGCCAGCAGCCCCGGGTCCTCCTACGAGCAGTACTTC. This sequence encodes CASSPGSSYEQYF. The chain employs TRBV6-5 and TRBJ2-7, with D uncertain. The CDR3 covers 13 residues. The ends were cut back, 6 bases at V and 0 bases at J, with 9 bases in the middle. The germline V gene encodes CDR1 MNHEY and CDR2 SVGAGI.

The genes are TRBV3-1 (or the pseudogene TRBV3-2) and TRBJ1-5, with 8 bases aligning to TRBD1. The trim removed 4 bases at V and 6 bases at J, leaving 5 bases unmatched. The germline V gene has CDR1 LGHDT and CDR2 YNNKEL (reference sequence). CDR3 length: 14 amino acids. The CDR3 bases are TGTGCCAGCAGCCTTCGGACAGGGCTTCAGCCCCAGCATTTT. Amino acid sequence: CASSLRTGLQPQHF.

This chain joins TRBV19 and TRBJ2-1, with TRBD2 identical over 9 bases. The ends lost 5 bases at V and 6 bases at J; junction bases unmatched: 5. Germline assignment: CDR1 LNHDA and CDR2 SQIVND (reference sequence). The CDR3 loop spans 14 amino acids. CDR3 DNA sequence: TGTGCCAGTAGTTTTCGCGGGGGGGCCAATGAGCAGTTCTTC. Translating gives CASSFRGGANEQFF.

The chain uses TRBV2 and TRBJ2-2; D is ambiguous. Germline V gene sequence: CDR1 SNHLY, CDR2 FYNNEI. V was cut by 2 bases and J by 2 bases, with 6 bases left in between. This CDR3 has 14 residues. The CDR3 loop is CASSENFNTGELFF. As DNA, the CDR3 is TGTGCCAGCAGTGAAAACTTTAACACCGGGGAGCTGTTTTTT. Full variable domain (remainder filled in from reference TRBV2 and TRBJ2-2): EPEVTQTPSHQVTQMGQEVILRCVPISNHLYFYWYRQILGQKVEFLVSFYNNEISEKSEIFDDQFSVERPDGSNFTLKIRSTKLEDSAMYFCASSENFNTGELFFGEGSRLTVL.

In its sample, this clone was seen once. The CDR3 here is CASSLRAGQETQYF. The CDR3 DNA follows: TGTGCCAGCAGCTTGAGGGCGGGACAAGAGACCCAGTACTTC. The chain recombines TRBV5-4 with TRBJ2-5, with D possibly TRBD2 on 6 matching bases. Germline lookup yields CDR1 SGHNT and CDR2 YYREEE (reference sequence). The CDR3 consists of 14 residues. The V end was cut by 1 base, the J end by 2 bases, with 9 bases between.

The rearrangement uses TRBV9 and TRBJ2-6, with D possibly TRBD2 on 6 matching bases. Between the trimmed V and J ends, which lost 1 base and 0 bases, there was a span of 11 bases. The CDR3 runs to 17 residues. In germline, CDR1 is SGDLS, CDR2 YYNGEE. The CDR3 reads CASSVLGGSSGANVLTF. The CDR3 nucleotides are TGTGCCAGCAGCGTACTGGGGGGAAGCTCTGGGGCCAACGTCCTGACTTTC. Looking up the rest from reference TRBV9 and TRBJ2-6 gives the full variable domain: DSGVTQTPKHLITATGQRVTLRCSPRSGDLSVYWYQQSLDQGLQFLIQYYNGEERAKGNILERFSAQQFPDLHSELNLSSLELGDSALYFCASSVLGGSSGANVLTFGAGSRLTVL.

This clone was found once. The V call is TRBV9, the J call TRBJ2-1; TRBD2 matches at 9 bases. V was clipped by 3 bases and J by 2 bases; unmatched bases: 9. Germline assignment: CDR1 SGDLS and CDR2 YYNGEE. The CDR3 length is 17 residues. The CDR3 loop reads CASSAGPPSGAYNEQFF. The CDR3 DNA reads as TGTGCCAGCAGCGCCGGTCCCCCTAGCGGGGCCTACAATGAGCAGTTCTTC.

This clone was seen just once. The CDR3 here is CASTRDRGPSRSPLHF. DNA for the CDR3: TGTGCCAGCACCCGGGACAGGGGGCCTTCACGATCACCCCTCCACTTT. The J gene is TRBJ1-6, the V gene TRBV28, with 12 bases identical to TRBD1. CDR1 and CDR2 (germline): MDHEN, SYDVKM. The CDR3 covers 16 residues. V shed 7 bases and J 10 bases; nucleotides not matched to a gene: 11.

J is TRBJ1-4 and V is TRBV11-2; TRBD1 matches 9 bases. Per the germline V gene, CDR1 is SGHAT and CDR2 is FQNNGV. J gave up 6 bases and V 1 base, and 3 bases lay outside the gene matches. This CDR3 spans 15 amino acids. CDR3 sequence: CASSLGDREDEKLFF. The CDR3 DNA sequence: TGTGCCAGCAGCTTAGGGGACAGGGAGGATGAAAAACTGTTTTTT.

The J gene is TRBJ1-1, the V gene TRBV21-1; the table gives TRBD1 as D, unverified against the DNA. TRBV21-1 is a pseudogene locus. The CDR3 contains 14 residues. This CDR3 reads CASSKGLLNTEAFF. CDR3 coding DNA: TGTGCCAGCAGCAAAGGGCTTCTGAACACTGAAGCTTTCTTT.